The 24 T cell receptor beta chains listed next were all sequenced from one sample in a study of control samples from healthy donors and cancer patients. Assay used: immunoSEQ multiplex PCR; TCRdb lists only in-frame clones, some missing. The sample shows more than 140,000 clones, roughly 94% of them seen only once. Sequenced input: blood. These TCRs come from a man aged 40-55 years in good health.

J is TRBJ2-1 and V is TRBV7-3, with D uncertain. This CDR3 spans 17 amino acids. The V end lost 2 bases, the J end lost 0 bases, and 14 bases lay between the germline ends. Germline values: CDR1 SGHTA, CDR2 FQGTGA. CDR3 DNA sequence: TGTGCCAGCAGCTTACTGGCTAGGACGAGCTCCTACAATGAGCAGTTCTTC. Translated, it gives CASSLLARTSSYNEQFF.

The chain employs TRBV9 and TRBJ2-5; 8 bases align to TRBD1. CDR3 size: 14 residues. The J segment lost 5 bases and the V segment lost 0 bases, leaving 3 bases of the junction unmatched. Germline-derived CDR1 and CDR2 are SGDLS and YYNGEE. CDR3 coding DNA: TGTGCCAGCAGCGTAGGCAGGGGGCAGGAGACCCAGTACTTC. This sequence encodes CASSVGRGQETQYF.

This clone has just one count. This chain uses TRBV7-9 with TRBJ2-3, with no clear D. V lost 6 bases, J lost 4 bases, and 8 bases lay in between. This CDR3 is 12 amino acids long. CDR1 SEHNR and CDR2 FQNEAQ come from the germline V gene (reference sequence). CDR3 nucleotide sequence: TGTGCCAGCAGGCCCTGGGCAGATACGCAGTATTTT. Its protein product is CASRPWADTQYF.

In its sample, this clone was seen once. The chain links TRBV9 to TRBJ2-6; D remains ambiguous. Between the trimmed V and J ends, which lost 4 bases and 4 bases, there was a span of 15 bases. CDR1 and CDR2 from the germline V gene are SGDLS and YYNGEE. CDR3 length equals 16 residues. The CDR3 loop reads CASSSTPGSGANVLTF. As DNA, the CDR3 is TGTGCCAGCAGCTCAACCCCGGGCAGCGGGGCCAACGTCCTGACTTTC.

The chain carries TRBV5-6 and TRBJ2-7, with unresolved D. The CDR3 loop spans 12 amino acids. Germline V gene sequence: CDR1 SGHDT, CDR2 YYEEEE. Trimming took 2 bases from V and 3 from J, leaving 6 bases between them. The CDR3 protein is CASSLVNYEQYF. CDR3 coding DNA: TGTGCCAGCAGCTTAGTAAACTACGAGCAGTACTTC.

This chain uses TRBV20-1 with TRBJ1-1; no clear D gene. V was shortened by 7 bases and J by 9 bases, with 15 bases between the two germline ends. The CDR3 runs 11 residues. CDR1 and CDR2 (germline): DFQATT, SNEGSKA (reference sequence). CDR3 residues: CSGHTGSKAFF. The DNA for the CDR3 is TGCAGTGGACACACGGGGAGCAAAGCTTTCTTT.

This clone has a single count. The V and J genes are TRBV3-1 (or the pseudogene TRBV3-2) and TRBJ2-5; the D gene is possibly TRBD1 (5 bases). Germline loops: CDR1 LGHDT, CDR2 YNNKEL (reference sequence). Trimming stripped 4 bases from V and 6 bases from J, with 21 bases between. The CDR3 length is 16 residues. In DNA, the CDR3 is TGTGCCAGCAGCCCCGACAGACTTGACCGGGCAAAGACCCAGTACTTC. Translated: CASSPDRLDRAKTQYF.

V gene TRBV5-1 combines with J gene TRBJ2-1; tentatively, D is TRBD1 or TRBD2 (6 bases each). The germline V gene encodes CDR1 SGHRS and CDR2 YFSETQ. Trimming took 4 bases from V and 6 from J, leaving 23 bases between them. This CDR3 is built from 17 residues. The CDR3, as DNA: TGCGCCAGCAGCCTAAAACAAACAGGGAGGAGGTTCAATGAGCAGTTCTTC. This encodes CASSLKQTGRRFNEQFF.

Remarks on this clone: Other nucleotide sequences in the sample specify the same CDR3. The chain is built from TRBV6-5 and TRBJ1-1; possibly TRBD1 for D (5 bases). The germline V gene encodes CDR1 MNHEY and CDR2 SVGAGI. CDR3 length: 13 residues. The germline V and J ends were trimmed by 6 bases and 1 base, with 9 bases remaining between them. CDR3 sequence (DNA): TGTGCCAGCAGCCCCGGGGCGAACACTGAAGCTTTCTTT. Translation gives CASSPGANTEAFF.

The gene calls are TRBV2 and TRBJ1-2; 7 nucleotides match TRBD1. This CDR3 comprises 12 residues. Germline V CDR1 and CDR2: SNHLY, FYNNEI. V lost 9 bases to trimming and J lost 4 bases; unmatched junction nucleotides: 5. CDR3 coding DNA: TGTGCCAGGTCCCGGGACAGCTATGGCTACACCTTC. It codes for CARSRDSYGYTF.

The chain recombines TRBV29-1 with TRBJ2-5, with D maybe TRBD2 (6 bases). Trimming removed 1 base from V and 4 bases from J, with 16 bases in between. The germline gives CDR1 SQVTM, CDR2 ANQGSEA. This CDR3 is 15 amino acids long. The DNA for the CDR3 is TGCAGCGTTGAAGGCTCCCGGGGGACGCGAGAGACCCAGTACTTC. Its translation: CSVEGSRGTRETQYF.

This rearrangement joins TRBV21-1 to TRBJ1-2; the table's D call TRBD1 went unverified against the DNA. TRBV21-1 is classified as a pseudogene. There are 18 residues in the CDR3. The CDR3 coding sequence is TGTGCCAGCAGCGCCCAACGGGACAGTGGCGCGAGAGTCTATGGCTACACCTTC. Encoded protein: CASSAQRDSGARVYGYTF.

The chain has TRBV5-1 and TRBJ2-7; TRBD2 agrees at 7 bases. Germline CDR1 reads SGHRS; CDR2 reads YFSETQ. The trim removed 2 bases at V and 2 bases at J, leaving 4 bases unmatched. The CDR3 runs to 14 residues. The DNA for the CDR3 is TGCGCCAGCAGCTTCCTGGGGGGGACCTACGAGCAGTACTTC. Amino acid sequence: CASSFLGGTYEQYF.

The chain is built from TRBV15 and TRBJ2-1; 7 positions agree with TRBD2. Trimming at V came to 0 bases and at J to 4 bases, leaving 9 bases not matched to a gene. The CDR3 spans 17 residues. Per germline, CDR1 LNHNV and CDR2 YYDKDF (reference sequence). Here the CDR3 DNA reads TGTGCCACCAGCAGAGATCGACGGGAGGACCTTTACAATGAGCAGTTCTTC. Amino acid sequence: CATSRDRREDLYNEQFF.

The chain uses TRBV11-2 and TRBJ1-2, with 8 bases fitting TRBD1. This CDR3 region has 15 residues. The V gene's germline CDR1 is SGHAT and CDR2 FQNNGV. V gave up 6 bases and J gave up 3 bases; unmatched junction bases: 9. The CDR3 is CASRRPGGADYGYTF. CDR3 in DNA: TGTGCCAGCAGACGTCCAGGGGGCGCAGACTATGGCTACACCTTC.

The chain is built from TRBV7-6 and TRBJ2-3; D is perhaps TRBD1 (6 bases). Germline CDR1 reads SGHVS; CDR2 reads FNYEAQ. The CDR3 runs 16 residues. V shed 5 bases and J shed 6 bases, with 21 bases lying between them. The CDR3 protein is CASSLLYGGRGDTQYF. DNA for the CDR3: TGTGCCAGCAGCCTATTGTACGGTGGTAGGGGGGATACGCAGTATTTT.

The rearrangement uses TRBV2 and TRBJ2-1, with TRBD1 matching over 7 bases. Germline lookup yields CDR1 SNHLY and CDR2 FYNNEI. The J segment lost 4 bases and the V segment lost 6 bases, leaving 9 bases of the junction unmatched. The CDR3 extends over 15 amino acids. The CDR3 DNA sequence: TGTGCCAGCAGCGCCTCCGGACAGGCTTACAATGAGCAGTTCTTC. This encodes CASSASGQAYNEQFF.

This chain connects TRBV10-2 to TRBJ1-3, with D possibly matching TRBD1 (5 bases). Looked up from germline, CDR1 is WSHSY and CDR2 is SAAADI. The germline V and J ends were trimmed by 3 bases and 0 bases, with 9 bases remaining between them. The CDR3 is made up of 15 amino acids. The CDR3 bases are TGCGCCAGCAGTGATGAGGGGCTCTCTGGAAACACCATATATTTT. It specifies CASSDEGLSGNTIYF.

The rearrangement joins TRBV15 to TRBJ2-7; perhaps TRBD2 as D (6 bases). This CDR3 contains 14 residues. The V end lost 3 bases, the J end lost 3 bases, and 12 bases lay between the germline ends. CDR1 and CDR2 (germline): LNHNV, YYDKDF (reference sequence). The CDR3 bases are TGTGCCACCAGCAGGGCCGGGAGAAACTACGAGCAGTACTTC. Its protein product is CATSRAGRNYEQYF.

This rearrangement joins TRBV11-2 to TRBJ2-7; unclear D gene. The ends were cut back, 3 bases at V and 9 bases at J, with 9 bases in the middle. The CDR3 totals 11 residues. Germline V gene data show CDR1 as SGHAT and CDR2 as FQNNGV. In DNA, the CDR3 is TGTGCCAGCAGCTTGGCGGTGTCGCAGTACTTC. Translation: CASSLAVSQYF.

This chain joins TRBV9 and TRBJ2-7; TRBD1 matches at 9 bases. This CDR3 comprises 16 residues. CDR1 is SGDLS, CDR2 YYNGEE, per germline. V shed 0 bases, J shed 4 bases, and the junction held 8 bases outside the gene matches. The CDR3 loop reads CASSVASGQGIYEQYF. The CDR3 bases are TGTGCCAGCAGCGTAGCGTCCGGACAGGGGATATACGAGCAGTACTTC.

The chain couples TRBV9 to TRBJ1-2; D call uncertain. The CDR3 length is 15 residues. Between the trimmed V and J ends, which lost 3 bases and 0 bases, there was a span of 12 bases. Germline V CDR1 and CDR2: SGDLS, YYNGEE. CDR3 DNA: TGTGCCAGCAGCGCACACTGGGTCCCTAACTATGGCTACACCTTC. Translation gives CASSAHWVPNYGYTF.

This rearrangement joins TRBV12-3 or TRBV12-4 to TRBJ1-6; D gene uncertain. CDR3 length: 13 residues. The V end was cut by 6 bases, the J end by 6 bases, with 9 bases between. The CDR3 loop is CASRQTVNSPLHF. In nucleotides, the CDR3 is TGTGCCAGCAGGCAGACTGTTAATTCACCCCTCCACTTT.

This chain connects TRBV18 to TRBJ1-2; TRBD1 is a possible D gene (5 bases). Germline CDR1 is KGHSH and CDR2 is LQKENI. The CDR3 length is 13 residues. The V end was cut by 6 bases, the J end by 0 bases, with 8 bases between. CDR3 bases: TGTGCCAGCTCTGGGGGAACTAACTATGGCTACACCTTC. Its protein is CASSGGTNYGYTF. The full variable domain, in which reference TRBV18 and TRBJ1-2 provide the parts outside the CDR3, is NAGVMQNPRHLVRRRGQEARLRCSPMKGHSHVYWYRQLPEEGLKFMVYLQKENIIDESGMPKERFSAEFPKEGPSILRIQQVVRGDSAAYFCASSGGTNYGYTFGSGTRLTVV.